Listed below are T cell receptor beta chains from one sample, sequenced in a study of cytomegalovirus exposure and HLA in healthy donors. Clones were sequenced by immunoSEQ multiplex PCR, and TCRdb holds only the in-frame ones, with some missing. This sample yields 130,000 or so clones, of which 75% to 90% are seen a single time; over 2% belongs to the top ten. The specimen was PBMCs. The receptor source for this set is a man aged 30-40 years in good health and CMV-seronegative. CDR3s include the opening cysteine and the closing phenylalanine or tryptophan. A D gene is named only where the DNA matches it firmly. The size of a clone is reported for some rows only, either as once, few or many, or as a class for expanded clones.

J gene,CDR3 length,D gene,clone size,V gene,CDR3 protein,CDR3 DNA
TRBJ2-4,13,NA,NA,TRBV27,CASTSGKKNIQYF,TGTGCCAGCACCTCCGGGAAAAAAAACATTCAGTACTTC
TRBJ1-4,15,TRBD1,NA,TRBV6-1,CASSARDRVNEKLFF,TGTGCCAGCAGTGCAAGGGACAGGGTTAATGAAAAACTGTTTTTT
TRBJ2-7,14,NA,NA,TRBV7-8,CASSIQGRVSEQYF,TGTGCCAGCAGCATTCAAGGCCGGGTCAGCGAGCAGTACTTC
TRBJ2-1,15,TRBD1,NA,TRBV7-2,CASSLGQGPYNEQFF,TGTGCCAGCAGCTTGGGACAGGGCCCCTACAATGAGCAGTTCTTC
TRBJ1-2,14,TRBD1,few,TRBV29-1,CSVAPGQLNYGYTF,TGCAGCGTCGCTCCGGGACAGCTTAACTATGGCTACACCTTC
TRBJ2-5,14,TRBD2,NA,TRBV7-2,CASSLVAGGETQYF,TGTGCCAGCAGCTTAGTAGCGGGAGGAGAGACCCAGTACTTC
TRBJ2-2,18,TRBD2,NA,TRBV7-9,CASSFSGLTKIKGGELFF,TGTGCCAGCAGCTTCTCGGGACTAACCAAAATTAAGGGCGGGGAGCTGTTTTTT
TRBJ2-3,15,TRBD2,few,TRBV6-4,CASSGLAGGPDTQYF,TGTGCCAGCAGTGGACTAGCGGGGGGGCCAGATACGCAGTATTTT
TRBJ1-5,15,NA,NA,TRBV7-2,CASSSAGQLNQPQHF,TGTGCCAGCAGCTCGGCGGGGCAGCTAAATCAGCCCCAGCATTTT
TRBJ2-5,15,TRBD1,NA,TRBV6-5,CASRPGQGAVETQYF,TGTGCCAGCAGACCAGGACAGGGGGCAGTTGAGACCCAGTACTTC
TRBJ1-2,15,NA,NA,TRBV18,CASSEIPAGIYGYTF,TGTGCCAGCTCCGAAATACCAGCGGGTATCTATGGCTACACCTTC
TRBJ2-3,13,NA,NA,TRBV11-3,CASSFQVTDTQYF,TGTGCCAGCAGCTTTCAGGTTACAGATACGCAGTATTTT
TRBJ2-7,14,TRBD1,NA,TRBV18,CASSLVGTGGEQYF,TGTGCCAGCTCACTGGTAGGGACAGGGGGCGAGCAGTACTTC
TRBJ1-1,17,TRBD1,NA,TRBV6-1,CASSGTTGGAMNTEAFF,TGTGCCAGCAGTGGGACGACAGGGGGGGCGATGAACACTGAAGCTTTCTTT
TRBJ1-5,15,TRBD1,NA,TRBV6-5,CASRGTVYSNQPQHF,TGTGCCAGCAGGGGGACAGTTTATAGCAATCAGCCCCAGCATTTT
TRBJ1-1,14,TRBD1,once,TRBV25-1,CASRETGFNTEAFF,TGTGCCAGCAGAGAGACAGGGTTCAACACTGAAGCTTTCTTT
TRBJ1-4,13,NA,NA,TRBV7-2,CASSRQDRGKLFF,TGTGCCAGCAGCCGTCAGGACCGGGGAAAACTGTTTTTT
TRBJ1-2,13,TRBD1,NA,TRBV2,CASRRDSAPGYTF,TGTGCCAGCAGGAGGGACAGCGCTCCTGGCTACACCTTC
TRBJ2-5,17,TRBD2,NA,TRBV9,CASSPEGLAGGRVTQYF,TGTGCCAGCAGCCCGGAGGGACTAGCGGGCGGGCGGGTGACCCAGTACTTC
TRBJ2-7,13,NA,NA,TRBV27,CASSLRRGGEQYF,TGTGCCAGCAGTCTTAGGCGGGGCGGGGAGCAGTACTTC
TRBJ1-2,12,NA,NA,TRBV6-5,CASSRPGDGYTF,TGTGCCAGCAGCCGACCAGGGGATGGCTACACCTTC
TRBJ2-5,15,NA,NA,TRBV2,CASSEQGGSQETQYF,TGTGCCAGCAGTGAACAGGGGGGTTCCCAAGAGACCCAGTACTTC
TRBJ2-3,18,TRBD2,NA,TRBV18,CASSPALAGGLSTDTQYF,TGTGCCAGCTCACCGGCCCTAGCGGGGGGTCTAAGCACAGATACGCAGTATTTT
TRBJ1-1,14,NA,NA,TRBV7-2,CASSLDPSYIEAFF,TGTGCCAGCAGCTTAGATCCTAGTTATATTGAAGCTTTCTTT
TRBJ2-7,14,TRBD2,NA,TRBV27,CASSTGGGTREQYF,TGTGCCAGCAGTACCGGGGGGGGGACGCGTGAGCAGTACTTC
TRBJ1-6,15,TRBD1,NA,TRBV9,CASSAFGTGGSPLHF,TGTGCCAGCAGCGCCTTCGGGACAGGGGGATCACCCCTCCACTTT
TRBJ1-5,15,NA,NA,TRBV28,CASSLFTGGRQPQHF,TGTGCCAGCAGTTTATTCACTGGCGGCCGTCAGCCCCAGCATTTT
TRBJ1-2,17,NA,NA,TRBV5-1,CASSSGLLANTNYGYTF,TGCGCCAGCAGCTCGGGACTATTGGCCAACACTAACTATGGCTACACCTTC
TRBJ2-7,16,TRBD1,NA,TRBV6-1,CASSERMGTGGPEQYF,TGTGCCAGCAGTGAAAGGATGGGGACAGGGGGCCCCGAGCAGTACTTC
TRBJ1-1,12,NA,NA,TRBV7-9,CASSYDRSEAFF,TGTGCCAGCAGCTATGACAGGTCTGAAGCTTTCTTT
TRBJ2-1,12,NA,NA,TRBV5-4,CASSLSYNEQFF,TGTGCCAGCAGCCTTTCCTACAATGAGCAGTTCTTC
TRBJ2-7,14,TRBD2,NA,TRBV2,CATRGGRRTYEQYF,TGTGCCACCCGCGGGGGACGTCGAACCTACGAGCAGTACTTC
TRBJ2-2,14,NA,NA,TRBV30,CAWSRWLPGGELFF,TGTGCCTGGAGTAGGTGGTTACCAGGCGGGGAGCTGTTTTTT
TRBJ1-2,12,NA,NA,TRBV7-9,CASSGDGEGYTF,TGTGCCAGCAGCGGTGACGGGGAGGGCTACACCTTC
TRBJ1-6,14,TRBD1,NA,TRBV2,CASEGASGNSPLHF,TGTGCCAGCGAGGGGGCTTCGGGTAATTCACCCCTCCACTTT
TRBJ2-1,14,NA,NA,TRBV19,CASSIRSSHNEQFF,TGTGCCAGTAGTATCAGGTCTAGCCACAATGAGCAGTTCTTC
TRBJ2-1,14,NA,NA,TRBV5-6,CASSLVGEGNEQFF,TGTGCCAGCAGCTTGGTAGGGGAAGGGAATGAGCAGTTCTTC
TRBJ1-2,15,TRBD1,NA,TRBV19,CASSIRTGGPSGYTF,TGTGCCAGTAGTATCCGGACAGGGGGCCCCTCCGGCTACACCTTC
TRBJ2-7,14,TRBD1,NA,TRBV9,CASSPRTGSYEQYF,TGTGCCAGCAGCCCGAGGACAGGGTCCTACGAGCAGTACTTC
TRBJ1-1,15,TRBD1,NA,TRBV6-5,CASSYSGTGGSEAFF,TGTGCCAGCAGTTACTCCGGGACAGGAGGGTCAGAGGCTTTCTTT
TRBJ1-2,16,TRBD1,NA,TRBV28,CASSLSPFTGADGYTF,TGTGCCAGCAGTCTCTCTCCCTTTACAGGGGCCGATGGCTACACCTTC
TRBJ1-2,15,NA,NA,TRBV7-2,CASSFGTRANYGYTF,TGTGCCAGCAGCTTCGGGACAAGGGCTAACTATGGCTACACCTTC
TRBJ1-3,17,NA,NA,TRBV6-1,CASSEFLGGLGGNTIYF,TGTGCCAGCAGTGAATTTTTGGGGGGGCTTGGTGGAAACACCATATATTTT
TRBJ1-6,16,TRBD1,NA,TRBV7-9,CASSLSGQGANSPLHF,TGTGCCAGCAGCTTATCAGGACAGGGAGCTAATTCACCCCTCCACTTT
TRBJ2-1,14,TRBD1,NA,TRBV5-5,CASSVTGPWDEQFF,TGTGCCAGCAGCGTGACAGGGCCTTGGGATGAGCAGTTCTTC
TRBJ2-7,15,TRBD1,NA,TRBV6-6,CASSLRDRGGDEQYF,TGTGCCAGCAGTTTACGCGACAGGGGGGGGGACGAGCAGTACTTC
TRBJ2-7,14,NA,few,TRBV5-4,CASSQQGLSYEQYF,TGTGCCAGCAGCCAGCAGGGTCTGAGCTACGAGCAGTACTTC
TRBJ1-2,14,TRBD1,NA,TRBV5-8,CASILPGTGGGYTF,TGTGCCAGCATCTTGCCCGGGACAGGAGGTGGCTACACCTTC
TRBJ1-2,15,NA,NA,TRBV19,CASSIEMGQGGGYTF,TGTGCCAGTAGTATTGAGATGGGGCAGGGAGGCGGCTACACCTTC
TRBJ2-3,16,NA,NA,TRBV4-2,CASSLWRDSSTDTQYF,TGTGCCAGCAGCCTGTGGCGGGACTCTAGCACAGATACGCAGTATTTT
TRBJ1-1,17,TRBD1,NA,TRBV7-9,CSSSQAWTGYMNTEAFF,TGTTCCAGCAGCCAAGCTTGGACAGGGTACATGAACACTGAAGCTTTCTTT
TRBJ2-2,15,NA,NA,TRBV11-2,CASSPQGHNTGELFF,TGTGCCAGCAGTCCCCAGGGACATAACACCGGGGAGCTGTTTTTT